Following are 27 T cell receptor beta chains from one sample sequenced in a study of blood T cell repertoires in COVID-19. Clones were sequenced by immunoSEQ multiplex PCR, and TCRdb holds only the in-frame ones, with some missing. This table has nearly 80,000 clones, 80% to 85% appearing once. The material sequenced was peripheral blood. All receptors derive from an older woman with acute or convalescent COVID-19.

The chain recombines TRBV27 with TRBJ2-1; 7 bases are shared with TRBD2. V shed 2 bases and J 0 bases; nucleotides not matched to a gene: 16. The CDR3 loop spans 20 amino acids. In germline, CDR1 is MNHEY, CDR2 SMNVEV (reference sequence). The CDR3 region is CASSLAVGGSFPSSYNEQFF. The DNA for the CDR3 is TGTGCCAGCAGTTTAGCGGTGGGCGGGAGCTTTCCCAGCTCCTACAATGAGCAGTTCTTC.

The chain combines TRBV5-1 with TRBJ2-1, with TRBD2 identical over 9 bases. Trimming at V came to 1 base and at J to 5 bases, leaving 7 bases not matched to a gene. This CDR3 spans 16 amino acids. CDR1 is SGHRS and CDR2 is YFSETQ in the germline V gene. CDR3 in amino acids: CASSLRGLASNNEQFF. The CDR3 coding sequence is TGCGCCAGCAGCTTGCGGGGACTAGCCTCTAACAATGAGCAGTTCTTC.

The gene calls are TRBV4-1 and TRBJ1-4; D is possibly TRBD1 (6 bases). This CDR3 contains 14 residues. V dropped 4 bases and J dropped 3 bases, with 9 bases sitting between them. CDR1 is MGHRA and CDR2 is YSYEKL in the germline V gene. As DNA, the CDR3 is TGCGCCAGCAGCCCCAGGGGTGCTAATGAAAAACTGTTTTTT. Translated: CASSPRGANEKLFF.

The chain uses TRBV4-1 and TRBJ2-7, with TRBD2 as a possible D gene (5 bases). Trimming cost V 4 bases and J 6 bases, with 16 bases left between them. CDR3 length: 14 residues. Per germline, CDR1 MGHRA and CDR2 YSYEKL. This chain's CDR3 is CASSPLGERREQYF. CDR3 sequence (DNA): TGCGCCAGCAGCCCCTTGGGAGAGCGCCGCGAGCAGTACTTC.

The CDR3 loop reads CASSSTYTRQRVAKNIQYF. The DNA of the CDR3 is TGCGCCAGCAGCTCCACCTATACCCGGCAGCGGGTGGCCAAAAACATTCAGTACTTC. The gene calls are TRBV5-1 and TRBJ2-4; D possibly corresponds to TRBD2 (6 bases). Trimming removed 3 bases at V and 1 base at J, with 23 bases between. This CDR3 is built from 19 residues. Germline assignment: CDR1 SGHRS and CDR2 YFSETQ.

The chain couples TRBV11-2 to TRBJ1-3; 7 nucleotides match TRBD1. V was pared by 0 bases and J by 4 bases, with 3 bases of the junction left unmatched. Germline loops: CDR1 SGHAT, CDR2 FQNNGV. CDR3 size: 15 residues. The CDR3 DNA follows: TGTGCCAGCAGCTTAGAGGGACAGTACGGAAACACCATATATTTT. This sequence encodes CASSLEGQYGNTIYF.

The rearrangement uses TRBV7-9 and TRBJ2-1; 9 bases agree with TRBD1. After removal of 5 bases from V and 5 bases from J, the junction contained 1 base not matched to a gene. The CDR3 is 13 residues long. From germline, CDR1 is SEHNR and CDR2 FQNEAQ (reference sequence). CDR3 in amino acids: CASSRTGDNEQFF. CDR3 in DNA: TGTGCCAGCAGCCGGACAGGGGACAATGAGCAGTTCTTC.

The chain couples TRBV24-1 to TRBJ2-3; D perhaps matches TRBD1 (7 bases). Germline V CDR1 and CDR2: KGHDR, SFDVKD. V gave up 4 bases and J gave up 5 bases, with 18 bases separating them. The CDR3 totals 16 residues. CDR3 loop: CATSEGAGGNKDTQYF. The CDR3 DNA is TGTGCCACCAGTGAAGGGGCAGGGGGGAACAAAGATACGCAGTATTTT.

The chain is built from TRBV20-1 and TRBJ1-4, with 7 bases fitting TRBD1. V shed 3 bases, J shed 6 bases, and the junction held 4 bases outside the gene matches. Germline CDR1 is DFQATT and CDR2 is SNEGSKA (reference sequence). CDR3 length equals 13 residues. The chain's CDR3 is CSASSRGDEKLFF. DNA of the CDR3: TGCAGTGCTAGTTCCAGGGGGGATGAAAAACTGTTTTTT.

The CDR3 DNA sequence: TGTGCCAGCGGGGGACAGGGAGACAATGAGCAGTTCTTC. It specifies CASGGQGDNEQFF. The chain uses TRBV19 and TRBJ2-1; 9 nucleotides agree with TRBD1. Per germline, CDR1 LNHDA and CDR2 SQIVND (reference sequence). The CDR3 covers 13 residues. The V gene end was trimmed by 9 bases and the J gene end by 5 bases; junction bases not matched to a gene: 5.

The chain recombines TRBV10-2 with TRBJ2-7; 11 bases map to TRBD1. The CDR3 totals 16 residues. Germline trimming cut 1 base from V and 4 bases from J; bases unmatched to any gene: 6. Germline values: CDR1 WSHSY, CDR2 SAAADI. The DNA for the CDR3 is TGCGCCAGCAGTGAGTTTTGGGACAGGGGGGAGTACGAGCAGTACTTC. Translating it yields CASSEFWDRGEYEQYF.

The chain links TRBV5-1 to TRBJ1-1; D call uncertain. The V end lost 4 bases, the J end lost 0 bases, and 16 bases lay between the germline ends. Germline V CDR1 and CDR2: SGHRS, YFSETQ. The CDR3 runs to 16 residues. The CDR3: CASSPERVGLNTEAFF. The CDR3 DNA follows: TGCGCCAGCAGCCCCGAGCGGGTAGGGTTGAACACTGAAGCTTTCTTT.

The CDR3 here is CASSPLGGAGNTIYF. The DNA of the CDR3 is TGTGCCAGCAGCCCGCTGGGGGGGGCTGGAAACACCATATATTTT. The V gene is TRBV7-2, the J gene TRBJ1-3, with D possibly being TRBD1 (5 bases). The V end lost 5 bases, the J end lost 2 bases, and 13 bases lay between the germline ends. This CDR3 is built from 15 residues. The V gene's germline CDR1 is SGHTA and CDR2 FQGNSA.

The chain couples TRBV3-1 (or the pseudogene TRBV3-2) to TRBJ1-1; D might be TRBD1 (5 bases). V lost 5 bases and J 1 base, leaving 8 bases between the germline ends. CDR1 is LGHDT, CDR2 YNNKEL, per germline (reference sequence). CDR3 length: 13 amino acids. Here the CDR3 reads CASSLGRNTEAFF. DNA of the CDR3: TGTGCCAGCAGCTTGGGGCGGAACACTGAAGCTTTCTTT.

Only one count was recorded for this clone. V gene TRBV5-1 combines with J gene TRBJ2-6; D unresolved. The ends were cut back, 0 bases at V and 0 bases at J, with 7 bases in the middle. Germline assignment: CDR1 SGHRS and CDR2 YFSETQ. CDR3 length equals 16 residues. CDR3 protein: CASSLVPGSGANVLTF. The CDR3 DNA reads TGCGCCAGCAGCTTGGTTCCGGGCTCTGGGGCCAACGTCCTGACTTTC. Filled out from reference TRBV5-1 and TRBJ2-6, the complete variable domain reads KAGVTQTPRYLIKTRGQQVTLSCSPISGHRSVSWYQQTPGQGLQFLFEYFSETQRNKGNFPGRFSGRQFSNSRSEMNVSTLELGDSALYLCASSLVPGSGANVLTFGAGSRLTVL.

The chain has TRBV6-5 and TRBJ2-2; D ambiguous. The germline V gene encodes CDR1 MNHEY and CDR2 SVGAGI. Deletions cut 5 bases from V and 6 bases from J, with 7 bases between. This CDR3 has 12 amino acids. The CDR3 region has the DNA TGTGCCAGCAGTCGGTTAGCCGGGGAGCTGTTTTTT. It translates to CASSRLAGELFF.

This chain uses TRBV12-3 or TRBV12-4 with TRBJ1-1; possibly TRBD1 for D (6 bases). V was trimmed by 3 bases and J by 6 bases, leaving 11 bases between them. The CDR3 is 13 amino acids. The CDR3 DNA sequence: TGTGCCAGCAGTTTGGGGGCAATATCTGAAGCTTTCTTT. It translates to CASSLGAISEAFF.

This clone was recorded only once. This chain joins TRBV19 and TRBJ2-7, with D tentatively TRBD1 (6 bases). Trimming took 5 bases from V and 4 from J, leaving 18 bases between them. The CDR3 is made up of 15 amino acids. Germline lookup yields CDR1 LNHDA and CDR2 SQIVND (reference sequence). CDR3 amino acids: CASSPSPQGWYEQYF. The CDR3, as DNA: TGTGCCAGTAGTCCCTCACCACAGGGTTGGTACGAGCAGTACTTC.

About this clone itself: Germline and junction disagree at one end, which may indicate a read error. The V and J genes are TRBV4-1 and TRBJ2-1; TRBD2 agrees at 7 bases. The CDR3 extends over 15 amino acids. Germline CDR1 and CDR2: MGHRA and YSYEKL. For the CDR3, the DNA is TGCGCCAGCAGCCCGAGGACTAGTTCCTCCAATGAGCAGTTCTTC. It codes for CASSPRTSSSNEQFF.

The rearrangement uses TRBV5-1 and TRBJ1-1, with a tentative D call TRBD1 (5 bases). This CDR3 is built from 14 residues. The germline V gene encodes CDR1 SGHRS and CDR2 YFSETQ. Trimming removed 1 base at V and 1 base at J, with 8 bases between. CDR3 amino acids: CASSLRQQNTEAFF. In DNA form, the CDR3 reads TGCGCCAGCAGCTTGCGACAGCAGAACACTGAAGCTTTCTTT.

The chain carries TRBV28 and TRBJ2-6, with D perhaps matching TRBD1 (5 bases). This CDR3 comprises 18 residues. Germline-derived CDR1 and CDR2 are MDHEN and SYDVKM. Trimming left V 5 bases short and J 1 base short, with 18 bases between. The CDR3 reads CASSLTGRAASGANVLTF. CDR3 DNA sequence: TGTGCCAGCAGTCTTACAGGCAGGGCGGCGTCTGGGGCCAACGTCCTGACTTTC.

The V gene is TRBV3-1 (or the pseudogene TRBV3-2), the J gene TRBJ1-1, with 7 bases identical to TRBD1. The CDR3 length is 14 residues. After removal of 0 bases from V and 5 bases from J, the junction contained 3 bases not matched to a gene. Germline loops: CDR1 LGHDT, CDR2 YNNKEL (reference sequence). The CDR3 sequence is CASSQDYRGTEAFF. CDR3 sequence (DNA): TGTGCCAGCAGCCAAGATTACAGGGGAACTGAAGCTTTCTTT.

The chain employs TRBV28 and TRBJ2-7, with 13 positions matching TRBD2. J gave up 2 bases and V 7 bases, and 5 bases lay outside the gene matches. Germline CDR1 reads MDHEN; CDR2 reads SYDVKM. CDR3 length: 15 amino acids. The CDR3: CASTELAGGTYEQYF. In nucleotides, the CDR3 is TGTGCCAGCACCGAACTAGCGGGAGGGACCTACGAGCAGTACTTC.

The V gene is TRBV6-4, the J gene TRBJ1-1; D call uncertain. CDR1 and CDR2 (germline): MRHNA, SNTAGT. This CDR3 spans 13 amino acids. With 0 bases removed from V and 4 bases from J, the gap between germline ends came to 6 bases. The CDR3 loop is CASSDSSLTEAFF. The CDR3 DNA reads as TGTGCCAGCAGTGACTCAAGCCTCACTGAAGCTTTCTTT.

Concerning this clone: Given the absence of the conserved phenylalanine or tryptophan at the CDR3 end, a read error is likely. The chain recombines TRBV7-2 with TRBJ1-1; the D gene is possibly TRBD1 (5 bases). The CDR3 extends over 16 amino acids. The ends were cut back, 3 bases at V and 1 base at J, with 15 bases in the middle. Germline V lookup: CDR1 SGHTA, CDR2 FQGNSA. CDR3 protein: CASSLGGRRRNTEAFS. The CDR3 DNA follows: TGTGCCAGCAGCTTGGGGGGAAGGCGACGGAACACTGAAGCTTTCTCT.

The V gene is TRBV2, the J gene TRBJ1-2; D unclear. Per germline, CDR1 SNHLY and CDR2 FYNNEI. Trimming stripped 4 bases from V and 8 bases from J, with 8 bases between. This CDR3 is 11 amino acids long. The CDR3 protein is CASSVGHGYTF. As DNA, the CDR3 is TGTGCCAGCAGTGTTGGGCACGGCTACACCTTC.

The chain recombines TRBV19 with TRBJ2-1; D perhaps matches TRBD1 (6 bases). Trimming took off 4 bases at V and 0 bases at J, with 7 bases between the two ends. The germline gives CDR1 LNHDA, CDR2 SQIVND (reference sequence). The CDR3 is 14 amino acids. CDR3 amino acids: CASSRTASYNEQFF. CDR3 DNA: TGTGCCAGTAGTAGGACAGCCTCCTACAATGAGCAGTTCTTC.